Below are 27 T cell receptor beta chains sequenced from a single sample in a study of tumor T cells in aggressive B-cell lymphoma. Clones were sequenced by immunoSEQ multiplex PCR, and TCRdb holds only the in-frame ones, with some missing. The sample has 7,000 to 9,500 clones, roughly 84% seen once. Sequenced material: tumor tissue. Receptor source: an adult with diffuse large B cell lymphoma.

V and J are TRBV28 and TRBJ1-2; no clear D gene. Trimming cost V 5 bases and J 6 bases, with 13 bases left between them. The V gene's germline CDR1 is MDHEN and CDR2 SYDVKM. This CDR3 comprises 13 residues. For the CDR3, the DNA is TGTGCCAGCAGTCCGTATCCGGGGAATGGCTACACCTTC. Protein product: CASSPYPGNGYTF.

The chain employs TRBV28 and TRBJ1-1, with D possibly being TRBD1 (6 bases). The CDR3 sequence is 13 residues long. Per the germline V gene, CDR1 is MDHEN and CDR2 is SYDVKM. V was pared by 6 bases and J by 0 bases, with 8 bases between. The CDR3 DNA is TGTGCCAGCAGCACAGGGATGAACACTGAAGCTTTCTTT. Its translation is CASSTGMNTEAFF.

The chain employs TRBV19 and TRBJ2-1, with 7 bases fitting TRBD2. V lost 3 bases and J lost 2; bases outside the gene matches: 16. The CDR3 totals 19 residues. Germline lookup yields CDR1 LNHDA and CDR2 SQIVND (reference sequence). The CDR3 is CASSMYLGGGGGAYNEQFF. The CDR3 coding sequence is TGTGCCAGTAGTATGTATTTAGGAGGTGGTGGGGGGGCCTACAATGAGCAGTTCTTC. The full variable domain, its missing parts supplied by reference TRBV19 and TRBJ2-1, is DGGITQSPKYLFRKEGQNVTLSCEQNLNHDAMYWYRQDPGQGLRLIYYSQIVNDFQKGDIAEGYSVSREKKESFPLTVTSAQKNPTAFYLCASSMYLGGGGGAYNEQFFGPGTRLTVL.

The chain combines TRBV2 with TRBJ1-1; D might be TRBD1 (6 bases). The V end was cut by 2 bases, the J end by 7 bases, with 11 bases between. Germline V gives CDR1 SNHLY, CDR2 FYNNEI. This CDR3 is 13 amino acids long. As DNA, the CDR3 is TGTGCCAGCAGTGAACGGACAGACTATGAAGCTTTCTTT. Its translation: CASSERTDYEAFF.

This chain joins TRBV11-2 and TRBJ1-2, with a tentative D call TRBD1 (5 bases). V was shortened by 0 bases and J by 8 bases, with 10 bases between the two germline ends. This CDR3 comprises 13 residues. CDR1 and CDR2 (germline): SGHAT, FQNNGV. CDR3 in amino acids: CASSLESRAGYTF. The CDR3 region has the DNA TGTGCCAGCAGCTTAGAAAGCAGGGCAGGCTACACCTTC.

CDR3 protein: CASRATTGAYGYTF. In nucleotides, the CDR3 is TGTGCCAGCAGGGCAACGACAGGGGCCTATGGCTACACCTTC. The J gene is TRBJ1-2, the V gene TRBV27; 8 bases are a match to TRBD1. This CDR3 comprises 14 residues. Germline V gives CDR1 MNHEY, CDR2 SMNVEV (reference sequence). V was pared by 6 bases and J by 4 bases, with 7 bases of the junction left unmatched.

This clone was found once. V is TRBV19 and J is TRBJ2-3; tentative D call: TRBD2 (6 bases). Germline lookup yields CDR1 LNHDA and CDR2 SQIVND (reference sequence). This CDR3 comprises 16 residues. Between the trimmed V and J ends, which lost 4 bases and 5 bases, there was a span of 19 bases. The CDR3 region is CASSTGLQHGIDTQYF. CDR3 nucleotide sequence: TGTGCCAGTAGTACGGGACTTCAACACGGCATAGATACGCAGTATTTT.

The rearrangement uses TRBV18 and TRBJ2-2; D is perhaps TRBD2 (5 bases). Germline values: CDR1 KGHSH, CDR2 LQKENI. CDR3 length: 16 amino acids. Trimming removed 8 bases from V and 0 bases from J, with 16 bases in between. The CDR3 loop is CASTEDWGSNTGELFF. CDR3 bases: TGTGCCAGCACCGAGGACTGGGGATCGAACACCGGGGAGCTGTTTTTT.

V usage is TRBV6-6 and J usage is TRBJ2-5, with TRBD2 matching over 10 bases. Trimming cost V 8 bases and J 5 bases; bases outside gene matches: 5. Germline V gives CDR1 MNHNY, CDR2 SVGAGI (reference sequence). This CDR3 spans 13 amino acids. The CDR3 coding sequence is TGTGCCAGCGGGGGACTAGCGTGGGAGACCCAGTACTTC. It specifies CASGGLAWETQYF.

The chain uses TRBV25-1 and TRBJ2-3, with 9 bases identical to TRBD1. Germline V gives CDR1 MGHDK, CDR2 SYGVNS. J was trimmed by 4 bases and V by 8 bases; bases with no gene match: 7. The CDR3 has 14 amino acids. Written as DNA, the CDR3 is TGTGCCAGCCAACCGGGACAGGGACCAGATACGCAGTATTTT. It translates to CASQPGQGPDTQYF. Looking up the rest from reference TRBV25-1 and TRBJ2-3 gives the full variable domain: EADIYQTPRYLVIGTGKKITLECSQTMGHDKMYWYQQDPGMELHLIHYSYGVNSTEKGDLSSESTVSRIRTEHFPLTLESARPSHTSQYLCASQPGQGPDTQYFGPGTRLTVL.

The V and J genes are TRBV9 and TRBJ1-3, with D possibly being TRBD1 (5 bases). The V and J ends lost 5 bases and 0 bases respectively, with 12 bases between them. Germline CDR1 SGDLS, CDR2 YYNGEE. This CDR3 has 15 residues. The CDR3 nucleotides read TGTGCCAGCAGTCAGGACACTCCCTCTGGAAACACCATATATTTT. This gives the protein CASSQDTPSGNTIYF. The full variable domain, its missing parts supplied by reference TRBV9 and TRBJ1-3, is DSGVTQTPKHLITATGQRVTLRCSPRSGDLSVYWYQQSLDQGLQFLIQYYNGEERAKGNILERFSAQQFPDLHSELNLSSLELGDSALYFCASSQDTPSGNTIYFGEGSWLTVV.

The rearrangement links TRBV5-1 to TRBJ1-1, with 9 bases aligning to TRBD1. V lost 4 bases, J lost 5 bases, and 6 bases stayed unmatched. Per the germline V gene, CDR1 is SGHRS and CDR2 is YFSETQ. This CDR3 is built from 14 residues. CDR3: CASSLGTGLTEAFF. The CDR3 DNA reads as TGCGCCAGCAGCCTCGGGACAGGGTTAACTGAAGCTTTCTTT.

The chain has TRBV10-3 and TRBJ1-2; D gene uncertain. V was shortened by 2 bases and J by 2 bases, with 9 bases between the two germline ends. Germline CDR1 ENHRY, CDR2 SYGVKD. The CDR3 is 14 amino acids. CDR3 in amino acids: CAISEAPLNYGYTF. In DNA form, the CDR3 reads TGTGCCATCAGTGAGGCGCCACTCAACTATGGCTACACCTTC.

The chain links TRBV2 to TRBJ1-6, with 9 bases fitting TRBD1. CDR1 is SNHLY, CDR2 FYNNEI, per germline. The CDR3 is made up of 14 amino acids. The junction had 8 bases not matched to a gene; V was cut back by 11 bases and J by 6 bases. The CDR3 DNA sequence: TGTGCCGGAGCCGGGACAGGGCGTAATTCACCCCTCCACTTT. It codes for CAGAGTGRNSPLHF.

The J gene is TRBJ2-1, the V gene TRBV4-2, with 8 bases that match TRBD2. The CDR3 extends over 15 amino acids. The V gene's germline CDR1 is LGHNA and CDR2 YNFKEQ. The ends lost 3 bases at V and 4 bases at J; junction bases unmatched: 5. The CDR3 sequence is CASSHGGGLYNEQFF. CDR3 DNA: TGTGCCAGCAGCCACGGCGGGGGGCTATACAATGAGCAGTTCTTC.

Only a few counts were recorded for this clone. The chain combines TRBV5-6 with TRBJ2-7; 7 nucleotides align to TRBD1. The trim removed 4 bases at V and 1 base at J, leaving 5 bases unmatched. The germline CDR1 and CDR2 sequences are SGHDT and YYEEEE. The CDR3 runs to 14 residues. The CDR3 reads CASSPGTDSYEQYF. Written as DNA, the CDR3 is TGTGCCAGCAGCCCGGGGACAGATTCCTACGAGCAGTACTTC.

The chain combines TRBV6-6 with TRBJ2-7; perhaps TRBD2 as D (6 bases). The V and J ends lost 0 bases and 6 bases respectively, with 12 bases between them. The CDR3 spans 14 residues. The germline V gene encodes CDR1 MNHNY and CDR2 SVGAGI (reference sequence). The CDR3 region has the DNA TGTGCCAGCAGTTACTCGGTGGGGGGTTCCGAGCAGTACTTC. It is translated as CASSYSVGGSEQYF.

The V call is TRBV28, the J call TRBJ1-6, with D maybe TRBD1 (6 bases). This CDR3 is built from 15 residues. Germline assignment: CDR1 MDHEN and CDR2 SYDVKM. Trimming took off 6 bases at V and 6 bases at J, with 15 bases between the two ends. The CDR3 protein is CASSPAQGVNSPLHF. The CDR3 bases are TGTGCCAGCAGCCCAGCACAGGGTGTTAATTCACCCCTCCACTTT.

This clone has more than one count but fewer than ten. This CDR3 is CASSPGGRGYTDTQYF. Written as DNA, the CDR3 is TGTGCCAGCAGCCCTGGGGGCAGGGGATACACAGATACGCAGTATTTT. The rearrangement joins TRBV5-6 to TRBJ2-3, with D perhaps matching TRBD1 (6 bases). V lost 4 bases and J 2 bases, leaving 17 bases between the germline ends. CDR3 length: 16 residues. The germline V gene encodes CDR1 SGHDT and CDR2 YYEEEE.

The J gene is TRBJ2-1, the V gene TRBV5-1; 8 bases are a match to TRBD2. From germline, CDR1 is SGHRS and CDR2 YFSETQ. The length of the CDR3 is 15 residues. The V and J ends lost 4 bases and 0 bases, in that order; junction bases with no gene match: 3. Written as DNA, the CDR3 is TGCGCCAGCAGCCCCCGGGAGGGCTCCTACAATGAGCAGTTCTTC. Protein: CASSPREGSYNEQFF.

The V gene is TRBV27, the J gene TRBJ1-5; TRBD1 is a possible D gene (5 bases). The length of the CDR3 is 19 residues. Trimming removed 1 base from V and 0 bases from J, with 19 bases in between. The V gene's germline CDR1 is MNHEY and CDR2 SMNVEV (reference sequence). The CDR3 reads CASSLLAPLGGISNQPQHF. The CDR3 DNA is TGTGCCAGCAGTTTATTGGCGCCTTTGGGGGGGATTAGCAATCAGCCCCAGCATTTT.

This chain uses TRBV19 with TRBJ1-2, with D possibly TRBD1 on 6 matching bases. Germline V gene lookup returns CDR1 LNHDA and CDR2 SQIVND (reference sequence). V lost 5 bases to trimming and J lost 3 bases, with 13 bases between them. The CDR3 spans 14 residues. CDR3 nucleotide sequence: TGTGCCAGTAGTCCGCAGGACAGCTACTATGGCTACACCTTC. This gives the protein CASSPQDSYYGYTF.

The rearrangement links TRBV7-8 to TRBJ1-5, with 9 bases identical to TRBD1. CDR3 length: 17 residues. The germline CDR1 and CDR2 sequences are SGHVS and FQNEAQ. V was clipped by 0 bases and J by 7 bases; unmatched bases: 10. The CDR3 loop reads CASSLALGTGFFQPQHF. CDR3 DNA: TGTGCCAGCAGCTTAGCGCTCGGGACAGGGTTTTTCCAGCCCCAGCATTTT.

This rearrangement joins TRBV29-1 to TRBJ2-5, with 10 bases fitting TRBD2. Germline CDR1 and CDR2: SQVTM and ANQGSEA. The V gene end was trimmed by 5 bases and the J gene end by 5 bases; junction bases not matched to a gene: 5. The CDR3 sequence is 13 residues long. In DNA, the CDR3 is TGCAGCGTTTTAGCGGGGGGCCAGGAGACCCAGTACTTC. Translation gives CSVLAGGQETQYF.

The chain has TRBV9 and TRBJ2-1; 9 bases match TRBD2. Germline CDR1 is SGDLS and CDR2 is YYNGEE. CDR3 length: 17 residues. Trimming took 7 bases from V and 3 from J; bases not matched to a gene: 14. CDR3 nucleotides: TGTGCCAGCTCTGCTCACCGTGGGACTAGCTTCTACAATGAGCAGTTCTTC. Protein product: CASSAHRGTSFYNEQFF.

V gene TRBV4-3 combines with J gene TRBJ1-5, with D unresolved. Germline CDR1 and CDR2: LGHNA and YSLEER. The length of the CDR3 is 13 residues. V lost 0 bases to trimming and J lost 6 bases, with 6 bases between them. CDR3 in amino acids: CASSQDLGQPQHF. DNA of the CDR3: TGCGCCAGCAGCCAAGATCTCGGTCAGCCCCAGCATTTT.

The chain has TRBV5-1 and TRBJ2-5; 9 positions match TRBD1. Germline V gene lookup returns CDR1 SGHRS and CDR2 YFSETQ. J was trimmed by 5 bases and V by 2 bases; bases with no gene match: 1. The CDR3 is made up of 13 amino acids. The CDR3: CASSFGTGETQYF. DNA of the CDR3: TGCGCCAGCAGCTTTGGGACAGGGGAGACCCAGTACTTC. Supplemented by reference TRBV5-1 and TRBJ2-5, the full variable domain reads KAGVTQTPRYLIKTRGQQVTLSCSPISGHRSVSWYQQTPGQGLQFLFEYFSETQRNKGNFPGRFSGRQFSNSRSEMNVSTLELGDSALYLCASSFGTGETQYFGPGTRLLVL.